One and the same sample provided the 19 T cell receptor beta chains below, sequenced in a study of identical twins. TCRdb itself ran the 5' RACE reads through MiXCR, one entry per CDR3 protein. The table lists 500,000 to 550,000 distinct CDR3 sequences, around 24% of them singletons, with 0.45% to 0.5% in the top ten. The same data also contributed to another study, on yellow fever vaccine responses in identical twins.

The sample taken for sequencing was CD4+ T cells sorted from blood. The receptors derive from a woman aged 18-29 years in good health.

V gene TRBV12-3 or TRBV12-4 combines with J gene TRBJ2-5, with 13 bases fitting TRBD2. CDR3 length equals 20 residues. V dropped 4 bases and J dropped 1; count of bases not matched to a gene: 15. The CDR3 DNA reads as TGTGCCAGCAGTTCCCAGCTCGGACTAGCGGGAGTGCCGGTCCAAGAGACCCAGTACTTC. It is translated as CASSSQLGLAGVPVQETQYF.

The table lists this clonotype with many counts. The chain employs TRBV12-3 or TRBV12-4 and TRBJ1-3; D is ambiguous. The CDR3 length is 14 residues. Trimming removed 2 bases from V and 0 bases from J, with 5 bases in between. The CDR3 DNA is TGTGCCAGCAGTTTATCGGGCTCTGGAAACACCATATATTTT. It yields the protein CASSLSGSGNTIYF.

The rearrangement joins TRBV20-1 to TRBJ2-3; perhaps TRBD1 as D (6 bases). Trimming left V 6 bases short and J 3 bases short, with 19 bases between. The CDR3 loop spans 15 amino acids. The germline gives CDR1 DFQATT, CDR2 SNEGSKA (reference sequence). Here the CDR3 reads CSAIRTGIETDTQYF. CDR3 nucleotides: TGCAGTGCGATTCGTACAGGGATAGAGACAGATACGCAGTATTTT.

This chain joins TRBV20-1 and TRBJ2-3, with 10 positions matching TRBD2. The germline gives CDR1 DFQATT, CDR2 SNEGSKA (reference sequence). The CDR3 spans 17 residues. V lost 0 bases to trimming and J lost 2 bases; unmatched junction nucleotides: 8. CDR3 residues: CSARDLASGGPTDTQYF. The CDR3, as DNA: TGCAGTGCTAGAGATTTGGCTAGCGGGGGCCCCACAGATACGCAGTATTTT.

This clonotype was counted only a few times. The chain recombines TRBV6-5 with TRBJ1-6; the D is unclear. The length of the CDR3 is 13 residues. Per the germline V gene, CDR1 is MNHEY and CDR2 is SVGAGI. Trimming removed 0 bases at V and 6 bases at J, with 3 bases between. This CDR3 reads CASSYSPNSPLHF. Here the CDR3 DNA reads TGTGCCAGCAGTTACTCGCCTAATTCACCCCTCCACTTT.

There are a few counts of this clonotype. V usage is TRBV20-1 and J usage is TRBJ2-1; 8 positions agree with TRBD2. The trim removed 8 bases at V and 6 bases at J, leaving 12 bases unmatched. The CDR3 spans 14 residues. Germline V CDR1 and CDR2: DFQATT, SNEGSKA (reference sequence). Here the CDR3 DNA reads TGCAGTCACAGCAGGACTAGCAAAACCAATGAGCAGTTCTTC. Protein product: CSHSRTSKTNEQFF.

V is TRBV6-1 and J is TRBJ2-7; 7 bases fit TRBD2. Per the germline V gene, CDR1 is MNHNS and CDR2 is SASEGT. V was pared by 6 bases and J by 7 bases, with 15 bases of the junction left unmatched. This CDR3 comprises 15 residues. The chain's CDR3 is CASSPSGTTGGEQYF. The CDR3 DNA reads as TGTGCCAGCAGCCCCTCCGGGACTACCGGAGGTGAGCAGTACTTC.

This chain joins TRBV5-6 and TRBJ2-5; 9 positions match TRBD2. Germline-derived CDR1 and CDR2 are SGHDT and YYEEEE. This CDR3 contains 18 residues. The V segment lost 3 bases and the J segment 3 bases; nucleotides outside the gene matches: 15. Here the CDR3 reads CASSWGLFSGGYEETQYF. The CDR3 DNA is TGTGCCAGCAGCTGGGGGCTCTTTAGCGGGGGCTATGAAGAGACCCAGTACTTC. The full variable domain, rest sourced from reference TRBV5-6 and TRBJ2-5, is DAGVTQSPTHLIKTRGQQVTLRCSPKSGHDTVSWYQQALGQGPQFIFQYYEEEERQRGNFPDRFSGHQFPNYSSELNVNALLLGDSALYLCASSWGLFSGGYEETQYFGPGTRLLVL.

The chain employs TRBV20-1 and TRBJ2-4, with D perhaps matching TRBD2 (6 bases). The germline V and J ends were trimmed by 3 bases and 0 bases, with 6 bases remaining between them. The CDR3 sequence is 13 residues long. Per germline, CDR1 DFQATT and CDR2 SNEGSKA (reference sequence). CDR3 in DNA: TGCAGTGCTAGGGGACTAGCCAAAAACATTCAGTACTTC. Amino acid sequence: CSARGLAKNIQYF.

This clonotype turned up a few times. The chain has TRBV10-3 and TRBJ1-2; D gene ambiguous. V was pared by 7 bases and J by 11 bases, with 20 bases between. Germline values: CDR1 ENHRY, CDR2 SYGVKD. The CDR3 loop spans 13 amino acids. The DNA of the CDR3 is TGTGCCATCAACGCTGTGGAACTCTGGCCTTACACCTTC. Protein sequence: CAINAVELWPYTF.

The table lists this clonotype with many counts. V gene TRBV12-3 or TRBV12-4 combines with J gene TRBJ1-5; 11 positions match TRBD1. V lost 6 bases to trimming and J lost 2 bases; unmatched junction nucleotides: 3. The CDR3 totals 15 residues. CDR3 amino acids: CASSRGQGGNQPQHF. CDR3 DNA sequence: TGTGCCAGCAGCAGGGGACAGGGGGGCAATCAGCCCCAGCATTTT.

This clonotype was observed a handful of times. This rearrangement joins TRBV5-1 to TRBJ2-5; D may correspond to TRBD1 or TRBD2 (5 bases each). V lost 4 bases and J 4 bases, leaving 20 bases between the germline ends. The CDR3 runs 16 residues. Germline V gene lookup returns CDR1 SGHRS and CDR2 YFSETQ. CDR3 nucleotides: TGCGCCAGCAGCATTCCGGGGACGCCGGTTGGAGAGACCCAGTACTTC. Translation: CASSIPGTPVGETQYF.

This sequence joins TRBV20-1 and TRBJ2-1, with 9 bases lining up with TRBD2. CDR1 is DFQATT, CDR2 SNEGSKA, per germline (reference sequence). The CDR3 runs 14 residues. The V gene end was trimmed by 7 bases and the J gene end by 5 bases; junction bases not matched to a gene: 9. For the CDR3, the DNA is TGCAGTGGGGGAGTAGCGGGAGTCAACAATGAGCAGTTCTTC. It translates to CSGGVAGVNNEQFF.

This clonotype was seen more than once but under ten times. This sequence joins TRBV3-1 and TRBJ2-3, with D tentatively TRBD2 (5 bases). The CDR3 covers 16 residues. Trimming took 0 bases from V and 0 from J, leaving 10 bases between them. Germline values: CDR1 LGHDT, CDR2 YNNKEL (reference sequence). This chain's CDR3 is CASSQDWTPSTDTQYF. The CDR3 bases are TGTGCCAGCAGCCAAGATTGGACTCCGAGCACAGATACGCAGTATTTT.

This clonotype has a single count. The chain is built from TRBV12-3 or TRBV12-4 and TRBJ2-6; 7 nucleotides align to TRBD2. The CDR3 extends over 15 amino acids. Unmatched junction bases numbered 3, after V lost 5 bases and J lost 2 bases. The CDR3 here is CASSAAGAGANVLTF. CDR3 nucleotide sequence: TGTGCCAGCAGTGCGGCGGGGGCTGGGGCCAACGTCCTGACTTTC.

This clonotype has a count of ten or more. This chain links TRBV28 with TRBJ1-1; D remains ambiguous. V shed 6 bases and J shed 1 base, with 6 bases lying between them. CDR3 length: 12 residues. Germline CDR1 and CDR2: MDHEN and SYDVKM. CDR3 amino acids: CASSWGNTEAFF. In nucleotides, the CDR3 is TGTGCCAGCAGCTGGGGGAACACTGAAGCTTTCTTT. Looking up the rest from reference TRBV28 and TRBJ1-1 gives the full variable domain: DVKVTQSSRYLVKRTGEKVFLECVQDMDHENMFWYRQDPGLGLRLIYFSYDVKMKEKGDIPEGYSVSREKKERFSLILESASTNQTSMYLCASSWGNTEAFFGQGTRLTVV.

The V and J genes are TRBV6-1 and TRBJ2-5; 9 bases fit TRBD2. Germline trimming cut 2 bases from V and 3 bases from J; bases unmatched to any gene: 1. Germline CDR1 and CDR2: MNHNS and SASEGT. This CDR3 region has 14 residues. This CDR3 is CASSELAGKETQYF. The CDR3 DNA reads as TGTGCCAGCAGTGAACTAGCGGGGAAAGAGACCCAGTACTTC.

This chain joins TRBV12-3 or TRBV12-4 and TRBJ1-1; the D gene is possibly TRBD1 (5 bases). V gave up 6 bases and J gave up 0 bases, with 8 bases separating them. This CDR3 is 13 amino acids long. The CDR3 sequence: CASRLDMNTEAFF. The CDR3 bases are TGTGCCAGCAGGCTGGACATGAACACTGAAGCTTTCTTT.

The chain is built from TRBV24-1 and TRBJ2-1; maybe TRBD2 (5 bases). Trimming removed 4 bases at V and 0 bases at J, with 21 bases between. The CDR3 length is 19 residues. CDR1 is KGHDR and CDR2 is SFDVKD in the germline V gene. CDR3 bases: TGTGCCACCAGTGACCCGTCCTCGGGTCCCCGGGGCTCCTACAATGAGCAGTTCTTC. This translates into CATSDPSSGPRGSYNEQFF.